This TCR beta chain appears in the sequencing data of a study of CD8+CD57+ T cells in acquired aplastic anemia. Study details: The mean DNA yield obtained from sorted CD4+ and CD8+ cells came to 3 to 3.5 ug.

According to the study, genomic DNA was the template for TCR beta VDJ and CDR3 profiling. TCRdb reanalysed the reads using MiXCR and keeps one entry per CDR3 protein. The data hold 120,000 or so distinct CDR3 sequences, with 30% to 45% observed a single time. It was patients with CD8+CD57+ cell expansion by flow cytometry who were chosen for sequencing. As a group, the patients uniformly had severe acquired aplastic anemia. Blood came from patients not yet given any therapy. Findings and limits, study-wide: Shared by patients and controls, 25 to 30 CD8+ CDR3s were abundant in patients.

The CDR3 runs 16 residues. Germline CDR1 reads MNHNS; CDR2 reads SASEGT. V was clipped by 6 bases and J by 6 bases; unmatched bases: 14. This clonotype was seen at least ten times. Its antigen is currently unknown. The V gene is TRBV6-1, the J gene TRBJ1-3, with 7 bases aligning to TRBD1. Sequences were obtained from sorted CD4+, CD8+, or CD8+CD57+ T cells (not recorded which) from PBMCs. The TCR sequence derives from a human donor with aplastic anemia. CDR3: CASSSRMTGLTNTIYF. CDR3 nucleotide sequence: TGTGCCAGCAGCTCCCGGATGACAGGGCTGACAAACACCATATATTTT.